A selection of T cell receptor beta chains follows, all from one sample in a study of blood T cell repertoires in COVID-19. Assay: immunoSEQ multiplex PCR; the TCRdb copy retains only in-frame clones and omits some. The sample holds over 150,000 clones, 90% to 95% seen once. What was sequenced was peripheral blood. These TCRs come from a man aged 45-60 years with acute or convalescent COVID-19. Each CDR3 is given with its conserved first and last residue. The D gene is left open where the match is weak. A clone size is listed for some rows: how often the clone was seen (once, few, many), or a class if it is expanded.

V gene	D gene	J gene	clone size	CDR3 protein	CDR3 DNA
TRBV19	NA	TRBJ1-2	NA	CASSTKGKSWGGYTF	TGTGCCAGTAGTACCAAGGGGAAATCGTGGGGTGGCTACACCTTC
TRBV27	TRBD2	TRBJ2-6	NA	CASSTGGWANVLTF	TGTGCCAGCAGTACCGGGGGGTGGGCCAACGTCCTGACTTTC
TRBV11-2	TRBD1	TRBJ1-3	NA	CASTQTGGANPSTIYF	TGTGCCAGCACCCAAACAGGGGGCGCAAACCCCAGCACCATATATTTT
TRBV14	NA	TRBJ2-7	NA	CASSQVNEQYF	TGTGCCAGCAGCCAAGTCAACGAGCAGTACTTC
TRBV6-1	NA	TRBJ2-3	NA	CASSEVVSGSTDTQYF	TGTGCCAGCAGTGAAGTGGTTAGCGGTTCCACAGATACGCAGTATTTT
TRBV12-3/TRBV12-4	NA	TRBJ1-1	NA	CASSRRRGSPFF	TGTGCCAGCAGCCGTAGGCGGGGGTCGCCTTTCTTT
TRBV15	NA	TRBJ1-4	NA	CATSVTTNEKLFF	TGTGCCACCTCGGTTACAACTAATGAAAAACTGTTTTTT
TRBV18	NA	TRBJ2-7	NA	CASSPQGGEGQYF	TGTGCCAGCTCACCACAAGGGGGAGAAGGGCAGTACTTC
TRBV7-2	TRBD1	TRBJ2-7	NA	CASSPTQGNYEQYF	TGTGCCAGCAGCCCGACACAGGGGAACTACGAGCAGTACTTC
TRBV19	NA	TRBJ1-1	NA	CASSIESMSEAFF	TGTGCCAGTAGTATAGAATCAATGTCTGAAGCTTTCTTT
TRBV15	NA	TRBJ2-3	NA	CATSPPGTFTDTQYF	TGTGCCACCAGCCCCCCCGGGACTTTCACAGATACGCAGTATTTT
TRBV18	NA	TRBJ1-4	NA	CASSPFGSEKLFF	TGTGCCAGCTCCCCCTTTGGCAGTGAAAAACTGTTTTTT
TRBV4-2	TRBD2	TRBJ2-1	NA	CASSPTSGGDNEQFF	TGTGCCAGCAGCCCGACTAGCGGGGGGGACAATGAGCAGTTCTTC
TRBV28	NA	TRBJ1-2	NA	CASGGSQVGYTF	TGTGCCAGCGGTGGATCCCAGGTGGGCTACACCTTC
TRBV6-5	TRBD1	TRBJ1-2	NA	CASNLDRGRDYGYTF	TGTGCCAGCAACCTCGACAGGGGGCGCGACTATGGCTACACCTTC
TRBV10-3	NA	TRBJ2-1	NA	CAISPPEPTEQFF	TGTGCCATCAGCCCCCCCGAGCCCACTGAGCAGTTCTTC
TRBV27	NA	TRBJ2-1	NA	CASRQGLRNSNEQFF	TGTGCCAGCAGACAGGGACTACGCAACAGTAATGAGCAGTTCTTC
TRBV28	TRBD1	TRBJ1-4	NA	CASSFGTGVEKLFF	TGTGCCAGCAGTTTCGGGACAGGGGTTGAAAAACTGTTTTTT
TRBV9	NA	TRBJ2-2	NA	CARSQGNTGELFF	TGTGCCAGAAGCCAGGGGAACACCGGGGAGCTGTTTTTT
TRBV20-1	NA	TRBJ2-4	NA	CSARGVAAEYF	TGCAGTGCTAGAGGGGTAGCTGCGGAGTACTTC
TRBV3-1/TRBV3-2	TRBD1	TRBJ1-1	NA	CASSPDRMNTEAFF	TGTGCCAGCAGCCCGGACAGGATGAACACTGAAGCTTTCTTT
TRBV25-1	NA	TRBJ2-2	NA	CATIEDKFTGELFF	TGTGCCACCATAGAAGACAAGTTCACCGGGGAGCTGTTTTTT
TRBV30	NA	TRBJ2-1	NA	CAWSAEPGGDEQFF	TGTGCCTGGAGTGCGGAACCGGGTGGCGATGAGCAGTTCTTC
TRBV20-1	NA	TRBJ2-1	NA	CSATQYNEQFF	TGCAGTGCTACCCAGTACAATGAGCAGTTCTTC
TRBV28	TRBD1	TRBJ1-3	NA	CASSQDRPSGNTIYF	TGTGCCAGCAGCCAGGACAGGCCCTCTGGAAACACCATATATTTT
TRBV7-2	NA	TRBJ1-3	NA	CASSLEGFTGNTIYF	TGTGCCAGCAGCTTAGAGGGGTTCACTGGAAACACCATATATTTT
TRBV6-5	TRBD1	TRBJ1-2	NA	CASRDRGRVYGYTF	TGTGCCAGCAGGGACAGGGGTCGTGTCTATGGCTACACCTTC
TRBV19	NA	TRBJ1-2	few	CASSTPGRDYGYTF	TGTGCCAGTAGTACCCCGGGTCGTGACTATGGCTACACCTTC
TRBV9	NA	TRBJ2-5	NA	CASSVDPTETQYF	TGTGCCAGCAGCGTAGATCCTACAGAGACCCAGTACTTC
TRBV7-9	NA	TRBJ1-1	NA	CASSLQGSEAFF	TGTGCCAGCAGCTTACAGGGGAGTGAAGCTTTCTTT
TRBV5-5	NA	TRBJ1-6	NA	CASSLGLSSPLHF	TGTGCCAGCAGCTTGGGCCTGAGTTCACCCCTCCACTTT
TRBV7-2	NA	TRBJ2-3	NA	CASSPSSGAGDTQYF	TGTGCCAGCAGCCCATCATCGGGAGCAGGGGATACGCAGTATTTT
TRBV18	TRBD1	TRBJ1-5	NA	CASSRQGATDQPQHF	TGTGCCAGCTCGAGACAGGGGGCGACGGATCAGCCCCAGCATTTT
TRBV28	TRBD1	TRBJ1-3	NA	CATNSLGTAGNTIYF	TGTGCTACCAATTCTCTCGGGACAGCTGGAAACACCATATATTTT
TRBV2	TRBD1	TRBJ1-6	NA	CASNLDRVNNSPLHF	TGTGCCAGCAACCTGGACAGGGTGAATAATTCACCCCTCCACTTT
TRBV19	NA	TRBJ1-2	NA	CASSINDRGLGGYTF	TGTGCCAGTAGTATTAACGATCGGGGTCTCGGTGGCTACACCTTC
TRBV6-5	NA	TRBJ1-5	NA	CASTNIGGNQPQHF	TGTGCCAGCACCAACATCGGGGGGAATCAGCCCCAGCATTTT
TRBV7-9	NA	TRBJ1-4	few	CASSPSGVQKLFF	TGTGCCAGCAGCCCTTCAGGTGTGCAAAAACTGTTTTTT
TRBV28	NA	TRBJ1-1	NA	CASSSAGGGFEAFF	TGTGCCAGCAGTTCCGCGGGAGGGGGATTTGAAGCTTTCTTT
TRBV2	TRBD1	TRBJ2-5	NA	CASRGTGEETQYF	TGTGCCAGCAGGGGGACAGGGGAAGAGACCCAGTACTTC
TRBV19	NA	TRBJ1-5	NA	CASSIAAGSNQPQHF	TGTGCCAGTAGTATCGCCGCAGGTAGTAATCAGCCCCAGCATTTT
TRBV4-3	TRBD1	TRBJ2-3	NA	CASSQRFPGGEEDTQYF	TGCGCCAGCAGCCAACGCTTTCCAGGGGGCGAAGAAGATACGCAGTATTTT
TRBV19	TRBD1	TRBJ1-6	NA	CASSPGTGGSPLHF	TGTGCCAGTAGTCCCGGGACAGGGGGTTCACCCCTCCACTTT
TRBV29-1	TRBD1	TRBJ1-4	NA	CSAGTGESEKLFF	TGCAGCGCCGGGACAGGGGAGAGTGAAAAACTGTTTTTT
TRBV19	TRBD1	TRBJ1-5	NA	CASSIFGQGTNQPQHF	TGTGCCAGTAGTATATTCGGACAGGGGACCAATCAGCCCCAGCATTTT
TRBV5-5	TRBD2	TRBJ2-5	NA	CASSLMLAGQTQYF	TGTGCCAGCAGCTTGATGCTAGCGGGGCAGACCCAGTACTTC
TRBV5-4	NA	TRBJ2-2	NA	CASSLDARSANTGELFF	TGTGCCAGCAGCTTGGATGCCCGATCAGCGAACACCGGGGAGCTGTTTTTT
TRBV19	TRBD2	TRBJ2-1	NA	CASSITSGGIYNEQFF	TGTGCCAGTAGTATTACTAGCGGAGGTATTTACAATGAGCAGTTCTTC
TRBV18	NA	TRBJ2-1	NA	CASSPRGGALYNEQFF	TGTGCCAGCTCACCTAGAGGGGGGGCACTTTACAATGAGCAGTTCTTC
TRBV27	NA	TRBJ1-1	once	CASSPLSDTHTEAFF	TGTGCCAGCAGTCCTCTTTCGGACACCCACACTGAAGCTTTCTTT
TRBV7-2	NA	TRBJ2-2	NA	CASSNRVGGTGELFF	TGTGCCAGCAGCAACAGGGTGGGCGGCACCGGGGAGCTGTTTTTT
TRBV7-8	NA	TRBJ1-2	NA	CASSLAAAGDYRSGYTF	TGTGCCAGCAGCTTAGCGGCGGCAGGGGATTATAGAAGTGGCTACACCTTC
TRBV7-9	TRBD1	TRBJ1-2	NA	CASSRDSGNYGYTF	TGTGCCAGCAGCCGGGACAGTGGTAACTATGGCTACACCTTC
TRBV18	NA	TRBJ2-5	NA	CASSPGHLQETQYF	TGTGCCAGCTCACCGGGACATCTTCAAGAGACCCAGTACTTC
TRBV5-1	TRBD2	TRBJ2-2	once	CASSFYGTSLSGELFF	TGCGCCAGCAGCTTCTACGGGACTAGCCTGTCCGGGGAGCTGTTTTTT
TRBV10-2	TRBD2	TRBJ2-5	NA	CASSASGSQETQYF	TGCGCCAGCAGTGCTAGCGGTAGCCAAGAGACCCAGTACTTC
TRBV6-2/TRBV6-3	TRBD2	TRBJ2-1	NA	CASSLQSGGTLAGGPLSSYNEQFF	TGTGCCAGCAGCCTGCAGAGCGGGGGGACACTAGCGGGAGGGCCCCTCAGCTCCTACAATGAGCAGTTCTTC
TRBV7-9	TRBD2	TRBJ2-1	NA	CASSLGSGSYNEQFF	TGTGCCAGCAGCTTGGGTAGCGGGTCCTACAATGAGCAGTTCTTC
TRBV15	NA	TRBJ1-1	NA	CATSRGGGLNTEAFF	TGTGCCACCAGCAGGGGAGGAGGCTTGAACACTGAAGCTTTCTTT
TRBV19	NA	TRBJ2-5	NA	CASSSHSGIPYQETQYF	TGTGCCAGTAGTTCCCACTCAGGGATTCCTTACCAAGAGACCCAGTACTTC